These 22 T cell receptor beta chains originate from one sample sequenced in a study of blood T cell repertoires in COVID-19. TCRdb keeps only in-frame clones here, not all; method: immunoSEQ multiplex PCR. This sample has about 60,000 clones, with approximately 90% found just once. Material for sequencing was peripheral blood. The receptors were sampled from a human donor with active COVID-19. The donor label of this sample is uncertain.

The chain has TRBV3-1 (or the pseudogene TRBV3-2) and TRBJ1-6; D is uncertain. The CDR3 sequence is 16 residues long. Trimming took off 1 base at V and 7 bases at J, with 14 bases between the two ends. Germline V gene data show CDR1 as LGHDT and CDR2 as YNNKEL (reference sequence). This CDR3 reads CASSQVIGSGNSPLHF. The CDR3 region has the DNA TGTGCCAGCAGCCAAGTTATAGGGTCGGGGAATTCACCCCTCCACTTT.

The chain couples TRBV5-1 to TRBJ2-3; 9 nucleotides match TRBD2. The V gene end was trimmed by 0 bases and the J gene end by 2 bases; junction bases not matched to a gene: 4. This CDR3 comprises 16 residues. In germline, CDR1 is SGHRS, CDR2 YFSETQ. The CDR3 here is CASSLVASGATDTQYF. CDR3 coding DNA: TGCGCCAGCAGCTTGGTGGCTAGCGGGGCCACAGATACGCAGTATTTT.

Note on this clone: One end of the junction fails to match germline, which may point to a read error. This chain connects TRBV7-7 to TRBJ2-1, with 10 nucleotides matching TRBD2. Germline CDR1 is SSHAT and CDR2 is FNYEAQ (reference sequence). The CDR3 extends over 14 amino acids. This CDR3 reads CASSRGLADNEQFF. As DNA, the CDR3 is TGTGCTAGCAGCCGAGGACTAGCGGACAATGAGCAGTTCTTC.

V is TRBV6-2 or TRBV6-3 and J is TRBJ2-1, with no clear D. The CDR3 covers 14 residues. Germline V lookup: CDR1 MNHEY, CDR2 SVGEGT. The V end lost 1 base, the J end lost 3 bases, and 7 bases lay between the germline ends. CDR3 DNA: TGTGCCAGCAGTTACTTGGGCCTCTACAATGAGCAGTTCTTC. The encoded protein is CASSYLGLYNEQFF.

The chain combines TRBV5-1 with TRBJ1-2; no reliable D call. The CDR3 contains 13 residues. The germline CDR1 and CDR2 sequences are SGHRS and YFSETQ. V was shortened by 0 bases and J by 1 base, with 4 bases between the two germline ends. DNA for the CDR3: TGCGCCAGCAGCTTGGGGAGTAACTATGGCTACACCTTC. Its translation is CASSLGSNYGYTF.

The chain couples TRBV4-1 to TRBJ2-7; 8 bases are a match to TRBD2. The germline gives CDR1 MGHRA, CDR2 YSYEKL. The CDR3 runs to 15 residues. V was clipped by 1 base and J by 6 bases; unmatched bases: 8. The CDR3 coding sequence is TGCGCCAGCAGCCAAGTCGGGACTAGTAATCTCGAGCAGTACTTC. Translating gives CASSQVGTSNLEQYF.

The gene calls are TRBV27 and TRBJ2-7; D may be TRBD2 (5 bases). The CDR3 length is 13 residues. The germline gives CDR1 MNHEY, CDR2 SMNVEV (reference sequence). V lost 5 bases to trimming and J lost 1 base, with 9 bases between them. CDR3 in amino acids: CASSRRESYEQYF. DNA for the CDR3: TGTGCCAGCAGTCGCCGGGAATCCTACGAGCAGTACTTC.

The V call is TRBV7-9, the J call TRBJ2-5; D might be TRBD2 (5 bases). V was cut by 5 bases and J by 5 bases, with 18 bases left in between. The CDR3 length is 15 residues. Germline V gene lookup returns CDR1 SEHNR and CDR2 FQNEAQ (reference sequence). CDR3 DNA sequence: TGTGCCAGCAGCCTCACCATTTCGCGGGTGGAGACCCAGTACTTC. Its translation: CASSLTISRVETQYF.

The chain couples TRBV9 to TRBJ1-1; 8 bases fit TRBD1. Germline lookup yields CDR1 SGDLS and CDR2 YYNGEE. The CDR3 runs to 17 residues. V was pared by 0 bases and J by 3 bases, with 10 bases of the junction left unmatched. CDR3 coding DNA: TGTGCCAGCAGCGTAGGAGGCAGGGGGCTGGGGCACACTGAAGCTTTCTTT. Translation gives CASSVGGRGLGHTEAFF.

The chain has TRBV24-1 and TRBJ2-3, with 13 nucleotides matching TRBD2. The CDR3 loop spans 17 amino acids. The V gene's germline CDR1 is KGHDR and CDR2 SFDVKD. V lost 5 bases and J lost 0; bases outside the gene matches: 4. The CDR3: CATSGPGLAGSTDTQYF. Here the CDR3 DNA reads TGTGCCACCAGTGGTCCGGGACTAGCGGGAAGCACAGATACGCAGTATTTT.

V usage is TRBV25-1 and J usage is TRBJ2-3; 8 bases fit TRBD1. Germline V lookup: CDR1 MGHDK, CDR2 SYGVNS. The CDR3 extends over 14 amino acids. Trimming removed 6 bases from V and 4 bases from J; junction bases left unmatched: 6. The CDR3 DNA follows: TGTGCCAGCAGCGACAGGGGTGGGTCAGATACGCAGTATTTT. It yields the protein CASSDRGGSDTQYF. Looking up the rest from reference TRBV25-1 and TRBJ2-3 gives the full variable domain: EADIYQTPRYLVIGTGKKITLECSQTMGHDKMYWYQQDPGMELHLIHYSYGVNSTEKGDLSSESTVSRIRTEHFPLTLESARPSHTSQYLCASSDRGGSDTQYFGPGTRLTVL.

The gene calls are TRBV6-2 or TRBV6-3 and TRBJ1-5; D uncertain. Germline CDR1 reads MNHEY; CDR2 reads SVGEGT. V was trimmed by 2 bases and J by 4 bases, leaving 12 bases between them. The CDR3 has 15 residues. CDR3 protein: CASSYLGGNNQPQHF. The DNA for the CDR3 is TGTGCCAGCAGTTACCTCGGCGGCAATAATCAGCCCCAGCATTTT.

V gene TRBV27 combines with J gene TRBJ2-7, with a possible D match to TRBD1 (6 bases). This CDR3 is built from 16 residues. V was clipped by 4 bases and J by 3 bases, with 19 bases between them. CDR1 and CDR2 from the germline V gene are MNHEY and SMNVEV (reference sequence). CDR3 in DNA: TGTGCCAGCAGTTCCCAATACAGGGAAGTTTTCTACGAGCAGTACTTC. Its protein is CASSSQYREVFYEQYF.

The J gene is TRBJ2-5, the V gene TRBV28, with 7 bases lining up with TRBD1. CDR3 length: 14 residues. The V segment lost 8 bases and the J segment 4 bases; nucleotides outside the gene matches: 10. Germline CDR1 reads MDHEN; CDR2 reads SYDVKM. Here the CDR3 DNA reads TGTGCCAGCGGAGGAACAGGGGTAGGAGAGACCCAGTACTTC. Translating it yields CASGGTGVGETQYF.

The CDR3 region has the DNA TGTGCCAGCAGCGACAGGGCGAGGTATTTGTTCTTC. Translated, it gives CASSDRARYLFF. This rearrangement joins TRBV7-9 to TRBJ2-1, with 7 bases lining up with TRBD1. The V gene end was trimmed by 5 bases and the J gene end by 15 bases; junction bases not matched to a gene: 10. The CDR3 runs 12 residues. Germline CDR1 reads SEHNR; CDR2 reads FQNEAQ (reference sequence). Variable domain in full (rest from reference TRBV7-9 and TRBJ2-1): DTGVSQNPRHKITKRGQNVTFRCDPISEHNRLYWYRQTLGQGPEFLTYFQNEAQLEKSRLLSDRFSAERPKGSFSTLEIQRTEQGDSAMYLCASSDRARYLFFGPGTRLTVL.

The chain carries TRBV27 and TRBJ1-1; D unresolved. This CDR3 is built from 14 residues. V gave up 3 bases and J gave up 11 bases, with 19 bases separating them. In germline, CDR1 is MNHEY, CDR2 SMNVEV (reference sequence). CDR3 in amino acids: CASSLRLQSGEAFF. Here the CDR3 DNA reads TGTGCCAGCAGTTTGAGGTTGCAGTCCGGGGAGGCTTTCTTT.

The chain combines TRBV3-1 (or the pseudogene TRBV3-2) with TRBJ2-7, with TRBD2 matching 12 bases. V shed 1 base, J shed 0 bases, and the junction held 7 bases outside the gene matches. Germline assignment: CDR1 LGHDT and CDR2 YNNKEL (reference sequence). CDR3 length: 18 residues. CDR3 region: CASSQAPSGGAVSYEQYF. Here the CDR3 DNA reads TGTGCCAGCAGCCAAGCCCCTAGCGGGGGGGCCGTCTCCTACGAGCAGTACTTC.

The rearrangement uses TRBV7-3 and TRBJ2-2, with 8 bases fitting TRBD1. Germline V CDR1 and CDR2: SGHTA, FQGTGA. The CDR3 length is 14 residues. V was clipped by 5 bases and J by 3 bases; unmatched bases: 2. CDR3 nucleotide sequence: TGTGCCAGCAGCGGGGACAGGTACACCGGGGAGCTGTTTTTT. This gives the protein CASSGDRYTGELFF.

The V gene is TRBV19, the J gene TRBJ1-1, with no clear D. CDR1 is LNHDA and CDR2 is SQIVND in the germline V gene (reference sequence). V lost 3 bases, J lost 7 bases, and 12 bases lay in between. CDR3 size: 13 residues. CDR3 coding DNA: TGTGCCAGTAGTATTTATGGAACAGATGAAGCTTTCTTT. It encodes CASSIYGTDEAFF.

This chain uses TRBV3-1 (or the pseudogene TRBV3-2) with TRBJ2-3, with TRBD2 identical over 7 bases. CDR3 length: 13 amino acids. Trimming cost V 4 bases and J 7 bases; bases outside gene matches: 5. CDR1 LGHDT and CDR2 YNNKEL come from the germline V gene (reference sequence). The CDR3 here is CASSPTSLHTQYF. The CDR3 bases are TGTGCCAGCAGCCCGACTAGCCTTCATACGCAGTATTTT.

The V and J genes are TRBV3-1 (or the pseudogene TRBV3-2) and TRBJ1-3, with D unclear. The CDR3 extends over 14 amino acids. Germline V CDR1 and CDR2: LGHDT, YNNKEL (reference sequence). V lost 8 bases and J 0 bases, leaving 11 bases between the germline ends. The CDR3 DNA reads TGTGCCAGCTTAGAGACGGGCTCTGGAAACACCATATATTTT. The encoded protein is CASLETGSGNTIYF.

This chain uses TRBV28 with TRBJ2-6, with a tentative D call TRBD2 (6 bases). Germline V lookup: CDR1 MDHEN, CDR2 SYDVKM. V lost 4 bases and J 2 bases, leaving 12 bases between the germline ends. The CDR3 sequence is 16 residues long. CDR3 sequence: CASSSWREAGANVLTF. The CDR3 DNA reads as TGTGCCAGCAGTTCCTGGAGGGAAGCTGGGGCCAACGTCCTGACTTTC. The variable domain in full, completed from reference TRBV28 and TRBJ2-6, reads DVKVTQSSRYLVKRTGEKVFLECVQDMDHENMFWYRQDPGLGLRLIYFSYDVKMKEKGDIPEGYSVSREKKERFSLILESASTNQTSMYLCASSSWREAGANVLTFGAGSRLTVL.